The entry below describes one TCR beta chain. What it recognizes is unknown. The V gene's germline CDR1 is LNHDA and CDR2 SQIVND (reference sequence). This CDR3 spans 16 amino acids. V shed 5 bases, J shed 1 base, and the junction held 8 bases outside the gene matches. These data originate in a study of T cell responses to AZD1222 COVID-19 vaccine. Findings and limits, study-wide: Spike as a whole was targeted by vaccine-associated CD4 TCRs, dominant at 160-218 and 743-854. A mostly white British donor set with more females was recruited, and clonal diversity was possibly underestimated. Baseline antibody screening turned up just 6 or 7 seropositive AZD1222 recipients.

Method: immunoSEQ multiplex PCR; TCRdb's copy keeps in-frame clones and lacks some. The repertoire has some 100,000 clones, about 90% of them found once; the top ten carry roughly 10%. This clonotype originated in an adult who received the AZD1222 COVID-19 vaccine. The specimen comprised peripheral blood, sampled 28 days after the second AZD1222 dose. The chain carries TRBV19 and TRBJ2-7, with 10 bases aligning to TRBD1. CDR3 DNA: TGTGCCAGTAGTCCTGGGACAGGGGAAGGGTCCTACGAGCAGTACTTC. This translates into CASSPGTGEGSYEQYF.